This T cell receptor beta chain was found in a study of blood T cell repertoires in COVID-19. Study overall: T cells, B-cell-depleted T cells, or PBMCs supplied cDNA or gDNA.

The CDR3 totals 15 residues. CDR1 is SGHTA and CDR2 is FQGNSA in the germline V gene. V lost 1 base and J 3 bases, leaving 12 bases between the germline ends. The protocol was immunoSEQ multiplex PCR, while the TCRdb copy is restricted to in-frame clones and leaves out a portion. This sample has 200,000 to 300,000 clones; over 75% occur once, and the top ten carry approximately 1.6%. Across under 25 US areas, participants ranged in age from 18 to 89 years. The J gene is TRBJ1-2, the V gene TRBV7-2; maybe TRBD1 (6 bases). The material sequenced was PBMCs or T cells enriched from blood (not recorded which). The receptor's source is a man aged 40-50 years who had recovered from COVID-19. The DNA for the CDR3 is TGTGCCAGCAGCTTAGGGGCCCAGGGGTACTATGGCTACACCTTC. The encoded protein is CASSLGAQGYYGYTF.